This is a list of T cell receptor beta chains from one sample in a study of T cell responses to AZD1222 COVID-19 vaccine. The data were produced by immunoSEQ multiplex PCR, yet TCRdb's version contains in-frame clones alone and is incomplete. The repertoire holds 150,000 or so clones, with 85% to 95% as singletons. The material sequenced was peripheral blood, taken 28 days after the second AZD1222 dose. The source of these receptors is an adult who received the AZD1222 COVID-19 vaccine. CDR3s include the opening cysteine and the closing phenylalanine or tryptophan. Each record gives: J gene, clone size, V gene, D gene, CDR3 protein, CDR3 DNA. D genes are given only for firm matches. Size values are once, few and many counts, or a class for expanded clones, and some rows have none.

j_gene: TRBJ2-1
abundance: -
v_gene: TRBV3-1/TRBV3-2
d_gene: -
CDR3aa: CASSQGGLEQFF
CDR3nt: TGTGCCAGCAGCCAAGGTGGACTCGAGCAGTTCTTC

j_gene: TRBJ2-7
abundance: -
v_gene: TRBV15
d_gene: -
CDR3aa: CATSRDRLVSYEQYF
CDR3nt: TGTGCCACCAGCAGAGATAGACTCGTATCCTACGAGCAGTACTTC

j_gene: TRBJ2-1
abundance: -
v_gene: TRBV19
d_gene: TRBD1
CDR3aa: CASSETGTGAYNEQFF
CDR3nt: TGTGCCAGTAGTGAAACCGGGACAGGGGCTTACAATGAGCAGTTCTTC

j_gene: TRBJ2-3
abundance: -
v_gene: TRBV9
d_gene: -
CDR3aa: CASSVGLDTQYF
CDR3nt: TGTGCCAGCAGCGTAGGCTTAGATACGCAGTATTTT

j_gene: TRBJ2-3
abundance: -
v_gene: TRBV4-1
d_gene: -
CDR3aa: CASSPRPRTNTDTQYF
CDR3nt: TGCGCCAGCAGCCCCCGGCCGCGGACAAACACAGATACGCAGTATTTT

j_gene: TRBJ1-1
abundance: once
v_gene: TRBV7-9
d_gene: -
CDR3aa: CASSLLGNTEAFF
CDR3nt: TGTGCCAGCAGCTTACTGGGGAACACTGAAGCTTTCTTT

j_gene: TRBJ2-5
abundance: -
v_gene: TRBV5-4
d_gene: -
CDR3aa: CASSLGRQQETQYF
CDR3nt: TGTGCCAGCAGCTTGGGGCGACAGCAAGAGACCCAGTACTTC

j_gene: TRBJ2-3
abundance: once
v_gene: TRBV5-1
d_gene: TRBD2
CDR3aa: CASSFSMARLAGGPGTDTQYF
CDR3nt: TGCGCCAGCAGCTTTTCAATGGCCCGACTAGCGGGAGGGCCGGGCACAGATACGCAGTATTTT

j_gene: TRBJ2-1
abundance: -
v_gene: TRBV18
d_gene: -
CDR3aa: CASSLSAYNEQFF
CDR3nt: TGTGCCAGCTCACTTAGCGCTTACAATGAGCAGTTCTTC

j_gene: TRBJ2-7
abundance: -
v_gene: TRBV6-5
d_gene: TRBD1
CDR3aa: CASSSFLGQGPYEQYF
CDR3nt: TGTGCCAGCAGTTCCTTCTTGGGACAGGGCCCCTACGAGCAGTACTTC

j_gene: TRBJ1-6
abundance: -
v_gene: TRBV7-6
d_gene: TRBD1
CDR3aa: CASSLDRGFSSYNSPLHF
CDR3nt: TGTGCCAGCAGCCTGGACAGGGGGTTTAGCTCCTATAATTCACCCCTCCACTTT

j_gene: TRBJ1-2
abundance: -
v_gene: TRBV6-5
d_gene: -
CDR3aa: CASSYSLKNYGYTF
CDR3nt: TGTGCCAGCAGTTACTCATTAAAGAACTATGGCTACACCTTC

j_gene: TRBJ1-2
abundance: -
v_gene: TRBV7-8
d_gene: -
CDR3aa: CASSLRRVGPARGGYTF
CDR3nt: TGTGCCAGCAGCCTACGCAGGGTTGGACCGGCCCGTGGTGGCTACACCTTC

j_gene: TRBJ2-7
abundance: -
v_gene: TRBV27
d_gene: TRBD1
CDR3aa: CASSTYGTGGGEQYF
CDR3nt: TGTGCCAGCAGTACATACGGGACAGGGGGCGGGGAGCAGTACTTC

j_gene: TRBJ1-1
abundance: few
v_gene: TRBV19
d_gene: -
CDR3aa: CASSGRGNTEAFF
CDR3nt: TGTGCCAGCTCGGGACGGGGGAACACTGAAGCTTTCTTT

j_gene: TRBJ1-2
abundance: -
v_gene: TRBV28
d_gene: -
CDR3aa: CASSLTPPRKDFYGYTF
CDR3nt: TGTGCCAGCAGTTTAACCCCACCCCGAAAGGATTTCTATGGCTACACCTTC

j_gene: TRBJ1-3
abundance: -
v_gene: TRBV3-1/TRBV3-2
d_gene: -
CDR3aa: CASSLPTAGNTIYF
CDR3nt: TGTGCCAGCAGCCTACCTACAGCTGGAAACACCATATATTTT

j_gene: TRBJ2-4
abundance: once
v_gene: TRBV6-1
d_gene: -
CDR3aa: CASSGPSGTAKNIQYF
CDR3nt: TGTGCCAGCAGTGGTCCGTCGGGGACAGCCAAAAACATTCAGTACTTC

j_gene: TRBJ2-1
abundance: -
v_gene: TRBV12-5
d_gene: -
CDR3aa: CASRENGEQFF
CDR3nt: TGTGCTAGTCGGGAAAACGGTGAGCAGTTCTTC

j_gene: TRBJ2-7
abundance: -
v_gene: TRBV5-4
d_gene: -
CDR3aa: CASSLANAYEQYF
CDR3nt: TGTGCCAGCAGCTTGGCCAACGCCTACGAGCAGTACTTC

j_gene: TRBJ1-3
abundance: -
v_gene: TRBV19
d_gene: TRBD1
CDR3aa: CASTSNYPGGAAGNTIYF
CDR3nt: TGTGCCAGTACGAGTAATTACCCAGGGGGCGCAGCTGGAAACACCATATATTTT

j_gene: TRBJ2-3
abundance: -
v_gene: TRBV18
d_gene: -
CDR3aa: CASSKVAGASLTSTDTQYF
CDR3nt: TGTGCCAGCTCAAAGGTGGCGGGCGCGTCGTTAACTAGCACAGATACGCAGTATTTT

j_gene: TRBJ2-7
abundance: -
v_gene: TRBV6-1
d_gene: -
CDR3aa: CASSDRDSGSYEQYF
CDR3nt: TGTGCCAGCAGTGACCGGGACTCCGGCTCCTACGAGCAGTACTTC

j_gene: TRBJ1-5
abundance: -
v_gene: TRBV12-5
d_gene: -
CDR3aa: CASGLSGVGNQPQHF
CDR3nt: TGTGCTAGTGGTTTATCCGGGGTGGGCAATCAGCCCCAGCATTTT

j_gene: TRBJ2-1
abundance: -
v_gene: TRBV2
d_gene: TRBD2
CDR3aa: CASGGVGLAGVYEQFF
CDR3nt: TGTGCCAGCGGGGGAGTTGGACTAGCGGGAGTATATGAGCAGTTCTTC

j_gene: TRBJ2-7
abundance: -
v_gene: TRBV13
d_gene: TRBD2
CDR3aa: CASRDPGGEQYF
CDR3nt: TGTGCCAGTCGGGACCCGGGAGGCGAGCAGTACTTC

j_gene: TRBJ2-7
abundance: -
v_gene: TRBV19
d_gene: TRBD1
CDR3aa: CASSAGQGLYEQYF
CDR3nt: TGTGCCAGTAGTGCGGGACAGGGCCTTTACGAGCAGTACTTC

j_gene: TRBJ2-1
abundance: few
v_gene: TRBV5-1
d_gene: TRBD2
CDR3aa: CASSSELLAGGFMVYNEQFF
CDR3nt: TGCGCCAGCAGCTCGGAGTTACTAGCGGGAGGGTTCATGGTTTACAATGAGCAGTTCTTC

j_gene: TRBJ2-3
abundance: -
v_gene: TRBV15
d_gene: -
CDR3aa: CATSRLTTGPDTQYF
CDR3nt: TGTGCCACCAGCAGACTTACAACAGGGCCAGATACGCAGTATTTT

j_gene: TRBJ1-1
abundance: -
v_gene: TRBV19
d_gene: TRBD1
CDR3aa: CASSMTGGNTEAFF
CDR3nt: TGTGCCAGTAGTATGACAGGGGGGAACACTGAAGCTTTCTTT

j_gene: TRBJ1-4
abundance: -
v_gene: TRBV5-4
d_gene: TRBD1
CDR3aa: CASSAGTGGYNEKLFF
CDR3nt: TGTGCCAGCAGCGCGGGGACAGGGGGTTATAATGAAAAACTGTTTTTT

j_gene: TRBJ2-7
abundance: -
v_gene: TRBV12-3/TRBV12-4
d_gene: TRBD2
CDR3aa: CASSRASGEQYF
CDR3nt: TGTGCCAGCAGTCGGGCTAGCGGCGAGCAGTACTTC

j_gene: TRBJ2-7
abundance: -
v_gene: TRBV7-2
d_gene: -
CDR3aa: CASRPPGSEQYF
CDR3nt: TGTGCCAGCAGGCCTCCGGGGAGCGAGCAGTACTTC

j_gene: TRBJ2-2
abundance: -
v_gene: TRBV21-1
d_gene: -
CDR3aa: CASSKMGKGNTGELFF
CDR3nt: TGTGCCAGCAGCAAGATGGGAAAGGGAAACACCGGGGAGCTGTTTTTT

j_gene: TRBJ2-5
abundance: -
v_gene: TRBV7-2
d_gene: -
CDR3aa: CASSPPGREGETQYF
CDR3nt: TGTGCCAGCAGCCCCCCCGGAAGGGAAGGAGAGACCCAGTACTTC

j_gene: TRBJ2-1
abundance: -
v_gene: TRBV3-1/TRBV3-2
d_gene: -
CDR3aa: CASSQGQRVGQFF
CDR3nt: TGTGCCAGCAGCCAGGGACAGCGGGTAGGGCAGTTCTTC

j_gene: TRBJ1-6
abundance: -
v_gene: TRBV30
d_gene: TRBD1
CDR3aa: CAWRDRNSPLHF
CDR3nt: TGTGCCTGGAGGGACAGGAATTCACCCCTCCACTTT

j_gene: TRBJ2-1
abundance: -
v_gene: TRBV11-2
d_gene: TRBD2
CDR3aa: CASSTTSGAYNEQFF
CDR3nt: TGTGCCAGCAGCACTACTAGCGGGGCATACAATGAGCAGTTCTTC

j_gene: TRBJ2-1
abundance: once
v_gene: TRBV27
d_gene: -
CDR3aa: CASSYRRGEQFF
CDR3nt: TGTGCCAGCAGTTACCGACGGGGTGAGCAGTTCTTC

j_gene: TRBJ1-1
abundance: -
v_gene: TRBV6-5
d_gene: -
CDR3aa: CASSRAEAFF
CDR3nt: TGTGCCAGCTCACGGGCTGAAGCTTTCTTT

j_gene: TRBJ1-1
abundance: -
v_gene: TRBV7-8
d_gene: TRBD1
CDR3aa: CASSLKPGQISTEAFF
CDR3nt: TGTGCCAGCAGCTTAAAACCGGGACAGATTTCGACTGAAGCTTTCTTT

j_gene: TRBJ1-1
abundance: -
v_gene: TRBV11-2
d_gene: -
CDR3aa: CASSFSRGLGTEAFF
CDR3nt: TGTGCCAGCAGCTTTTCGCGGGGGTTGGGCACTGAAGCTTTCTTT

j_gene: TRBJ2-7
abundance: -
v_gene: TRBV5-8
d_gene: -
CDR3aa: CASSLVQSGSYEQYF
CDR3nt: TGTGCCAGCAGCTTGGTCCAATCGGGCTCCTACGAGCAGTACTTC

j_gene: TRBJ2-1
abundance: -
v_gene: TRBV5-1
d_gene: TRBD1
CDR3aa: CASSPLGQGSYNEQFF
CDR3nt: TGCGCCAGCAGCCCCCTCGGACAGGGATCGTACAATGAGCAGTTCTTC

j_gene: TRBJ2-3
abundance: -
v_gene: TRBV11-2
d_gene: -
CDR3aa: CASRVDTLMTDTQYF
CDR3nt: TGTGCCAGCAGGGTTGACACGCTCATGACAGATACGCAGTATTTT

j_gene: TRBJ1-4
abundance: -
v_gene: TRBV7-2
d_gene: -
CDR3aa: CASSRGGEKLFF
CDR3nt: TGTGCCAGCAGCCGCGGTGGGGAAAAACTGTTTTTT

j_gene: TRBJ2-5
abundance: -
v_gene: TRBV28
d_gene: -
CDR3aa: CASSRDIEPGTQYF
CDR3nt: TGTGCCAGCAGCCGCGACATCGAGCCGGGGACCCAGTACTTC

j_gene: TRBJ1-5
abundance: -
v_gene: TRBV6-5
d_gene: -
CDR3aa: CASSRDRGSNQPQHF
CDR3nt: TGTGCCAGCAGTAGGGACCGCGGGAGCAATCAGCCCCAGCATTTT

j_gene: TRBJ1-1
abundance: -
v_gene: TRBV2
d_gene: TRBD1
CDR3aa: CASSGDRGRGFF
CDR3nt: TGTGCCAGCAGTGGGGACAGGGGGCGAGGGTTCTTT

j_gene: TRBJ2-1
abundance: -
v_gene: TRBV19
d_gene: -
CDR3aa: CASSVDRYNEQFF
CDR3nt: TGTGCCAGTAGTGTAGACAGATACAATGAGCAGTTCTTC